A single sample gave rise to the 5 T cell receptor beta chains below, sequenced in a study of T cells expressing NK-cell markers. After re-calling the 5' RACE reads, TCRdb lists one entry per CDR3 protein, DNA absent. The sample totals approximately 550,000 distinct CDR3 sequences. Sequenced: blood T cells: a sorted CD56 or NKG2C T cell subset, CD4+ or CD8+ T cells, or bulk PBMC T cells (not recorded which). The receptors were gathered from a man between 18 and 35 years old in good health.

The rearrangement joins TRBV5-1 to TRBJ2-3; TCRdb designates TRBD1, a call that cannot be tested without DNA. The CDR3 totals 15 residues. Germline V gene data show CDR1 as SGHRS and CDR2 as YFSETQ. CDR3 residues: CASSLDLGETDTQYF.

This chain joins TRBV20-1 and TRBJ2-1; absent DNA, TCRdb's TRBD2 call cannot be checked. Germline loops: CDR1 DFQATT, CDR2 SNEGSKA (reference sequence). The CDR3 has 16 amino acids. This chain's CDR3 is CSARDQALAGHNEQFF.

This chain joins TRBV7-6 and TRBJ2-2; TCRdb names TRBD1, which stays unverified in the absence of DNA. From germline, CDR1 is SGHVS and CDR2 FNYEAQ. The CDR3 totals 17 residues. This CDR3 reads CASSSTGGTSNTGELFF.

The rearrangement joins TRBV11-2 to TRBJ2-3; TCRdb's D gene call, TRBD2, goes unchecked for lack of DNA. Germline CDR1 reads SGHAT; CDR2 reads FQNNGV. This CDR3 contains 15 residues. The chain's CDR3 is CASSSIAGGPDTQYF.

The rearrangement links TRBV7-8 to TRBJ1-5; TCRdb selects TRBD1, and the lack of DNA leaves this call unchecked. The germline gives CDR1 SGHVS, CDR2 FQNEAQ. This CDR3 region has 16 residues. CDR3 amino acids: CASSLSGDRDAQPQHF.